This T cell receptor (beta chain) was recorded in a study of immune characterization of retroperitoneal liposarcoma (dated 2019 in TCRdb). The library came from PCR. TCRdb names NextSeq 500 as the instrument used. TCRdb reprocessed the public reads (quality trimming at Q25 with fastp, clone calling with MiXCR) and kept in-frame beta chains. Rows with one shared CDR3 protein collapse into an entry with the most common genes and DNA. This sample has 10,000 or so distinct CDR3 sequences in its table, and roughly a quarter of those were observed once. The leading ten clones occupy approximately 8.5% of the sample. The CDR1 and CDR2 encoded by the germline V gene are SGHTA and FQGNSA. The CDR3, from cysteine to phenylalanine, totals 15 residues. Here the CDR3 DNA is all that survives: 45 bases in frame from base 1. This clonotype has just a few counts. Its antigen remains undetermined. Per-base qualities were not stored, and no clone one base away is much larger.

The sequence joins TRBV7-2 to TRBJ2-1, with no reliable assignment of the D segment. Near its end, the DNA agrees better with TRBJ2-7, so the J call may be wrong. This TCR derives from a male donor with retroperitoneal liposarcoma. Sequencing was performed on tumor tissue. The DNA reads as follows: TGTGCCAGCAGCTTGGGCGTCAGCTCCTACAATGAGCAGTACTTC. Its coded protein is CASSLGVSSYNEQYF.